This is a list of T cell receptor beta chains from one sample in a study of cytomegalovirus exposure and HLA in healthy donors. The data were produced by immunoSEQ multiplex PCR, yet TCRdb's version contains in-frame clones alone and is incomplete. The sample shows about 59,000 clones, 80% of them seen only once. The sequencing input was PBMCs. The receptor set was obtained from a woman in her forties in good health and CMV-seronegative. Each CDR3 is given with its conserved first and last residue. A D gene is named only where the DNA matches it firmly. Clone size is given for some rows only: seen once, a few or many times, or a class if the clone is expanded.

abundance: NA; j_gene: TRBJ1-2; d_gene: TRBD1; v_gene: TRBV5-1; CDR3nt: TGCGCCAGCAGCTTGGTTACCTCCGGGACAGGGCATGGCTACACCTTC; CDR3aa: CASSLVTSGTGHGYTF
abundance: NA; j_gene: TRBJ1-5; d_gene: NA; v_gene: TRBV30; CDR3nt: TGTGCCTGGAGTATCAGGGATAATCAGCCCCAGCATTTT; CDR3aa: CAWSIRDNQPQHF
abundance: NA; j_gene: TRBJ1-2; d_gene: TRBD1; v_gene: TRBV6-5; CDR3nt: TGTGCCAGCAGCTTACGGGACAGAAGTCCCTACACCTTC; CDR3aa: CASSLRDRSPYTF
abundance: NA; j_gene: TRBJ2-1; d_gene: TRBD2; v_gene: TRBV6-5; CDR3nt: TGTGCCAGCAGAACTGGACTAGCGGGAGGGTTTGAGCAGTTCTTC; CDR3aa: CASRTGLAGGFEQFF
abundance: once; j_gene: TRBJ2-1; d_gene: NA; v_gene: TRBV7-9; CDR3nt: TGTGCCAGCAGCTTATCTGCCGGACACTACAATGAGCAGTTCTTC; CDR3aa: CASSLSAGHYNEQFF
abundance: once; j_gene: TRBJ1-1; d_gene: NA; v_gene: TRBV5-5; CDR3nt: TGTGCCAGCAGCTTACCGGGCACGGGGACTGAAGCTTTCTTT; CDR3aa: CASSLPGTGTEAFF
abundance: once; j_gene: TRBJ2-1; d_gene: TRBD1; v_gene: TRBV19; CDR3nt: TGTGCCAGTAGTACCCACGGACAGGGGGCAGGTGAGCAGTTCTTC; CDR3aa: CASSTHGQGAGEQFF
abundance: NA; j_gene: TRBJ1-2; d_gene: NA; v_gene: TRBV7-3; CDR3nt: TGTGCCAGCAGCTCCCAGGGGAATGCTGGGTATGGCTACACCTTC; CDR3aa: CASSSQGNAGYGYTF
abundance: NA; j_gene: TRBJ1-4; d_gene: TRBD1; v_gene: TRBV18; CDR3nt: TGTGCCAGCTCCCCCCCTGACAGGGAAGTGTTTTTT; CDR3aa: CASSPPDREVFF
abundance: NA; j_gene: TRBJ2-1; d_gene: TRBD1; v_gene: TRBV7-9; CDR3nt: TGTGCCAGCAGCTTTAGGACAGGGGGAGGGGTTGAGCAGTTCTTC; CDR3aa: CASSFRTGGGVEQFF
abundance: NA; j_gene: TRBJ2-3; d_gene: TRBD2; v_gene: TRBV4-2; CDR3nt: TGTGCCAGCAGCCAAGGCGACAGGGGACTAGCGGGAGTGGTGGGCACAGATACGCAGTATTTT; CDR3aa: CASSQGDRGLAGVVGTDTQYF
abundance: few; j_gene: TRBJ2-1; d_gene: TRBD1; v_gene: TRBV15; CDR3nt: TGTGCCACCAGCCCCGGGACAGGGAACTACAATGAGCAGTTCTTC; CDR3aa: CATSPGTGNYNEQFF
abundance: NA; j_gene: TRBJ1-2; d_gene: TRBD1; v_gene: TRBV27; CDR3nt: TGTGCCAGCAGTTTCTCCGGGACAGGGGGTTTTGGCTACACCTTC; CDR3aa: CASSFSGTGGFGYTF
abundance: NA; j_gene: TRBJ1-2; d_gene: NA; v_gene: TRBV28; CDR3nt: TGTGCCAGCAGTTTAGGGGGGGAGTATGGCTACACCTTC; CDR3aa: CASSLGGEYGYTF
abundance: NA; j_gene: TRBJ1-3; d_gene: NA; v_gene: TRBV4-2; CDR3nt: TGTGCCAGCAGCCAATCTGTCACAGCCTCTGGAAACACCATATATTTT; CDR3aa: CASSQSVTASGNTIYF
abundance: NA; j_gene: TRBJ1-5; d_gene: NA; v_gene: TRBV7-8; CDR3nt: TGTGCCAGCAGCCCCGGACACCCCCAAGTTAGCAATCAGCCCCAGCATTTT; CDR3aa: CASSPGHPQVSNQPQHF
abundance: NA; j_gene: TRBJ2-7; d_gene: TRBD1; v_gene: TRBV28; CDR3nt: TGTGCCAGCAGTTGGGGGCCGACAGGGGGAGGTTACGAGCAGTACTTC; CDR3aa: CASSWGPTGGGYEQYF
abundance: NA; j_gene: TRBJ1-1; d_gene: NA; v_gene: TRBV5-1; CDR3nt: TGCGCCAGCAGCTTGGGTGGGGGGGCGAGGCACACTGAAGCTTTCTTT; CDR3aa: CASSLGGGARHTEAFF
abundance: NA; j_gene: TRBJ2-3; d_gene: TRBD2; v_gene: TRBV5-8; CDR3nt: TGTGCCAGCAGCTCCGGGACTAGCGGCACAGATACGCAGTATTTT; CDR3aa: CASSSGTSGTDTQYF
abundance: once; j_gene: TRBJ1-2; d_gene: TRBD1; v_gene: TRBV28; CDR3nt: TGTGCCAGCGGGGACAGCCCTAACTATGGCTACACCTTC; CDR3aa: CASGDSPNYGYTF
abundance: NA; j_gene: TRBJ1-5; d_gene: NA; v_gene: TRBV5-6; CDR3nt: TGTGCCAGCAGTCGACAGTCGTATAGCAATCAGCCCCAGCATTTT; CDR3aa: CASSRQSYSNQPQHF
abundance: NA; j_gene: TRBJ2-7; d_gene: TRBD1; v_gene: TRBV2; CDR3nt: TGTGCCAGCAGTTTAGGGGGCAGGGACGAGCAGTACTTC; CDR3aa: CASSLGGRDEQYF
abundance: NA; j_gene: TRBJ2-5; d_gene: TRBD1; v_gene: TRBV5-1; CDR3nt: TGCGCCAGCAGCCCCCGGGACAGACAAGAGACCCAGTACTTC; CDR3aa: CASSPRDRQETQYF
abundance: NA; j_gene: TRBJ1-1; d_gene: NA; v_gene: TRBV20-1; CDR3nt: TGCAGTGCCCCCTGGAGCACTGAAGCTTTCTTT; CDR3aa: CSAPWSTEAFF
abundance: NA; j_gene: TRBJ1-1; d_gene: NA; v_gene: TRBV5-1; CDR3nt: TGCGCCAGCAGCCCAATTACGGGGGGGGGTGGCACTGAAGCTTTCTTT; CDR3aa: CASSPITGGGGTEAFF
abundance: NA; j_gene: TRBJ2-3; d_gene: TRBD1; v_gene: TRBV28; CDR3nt: TGTGCCAGCAGTTTAAAAGGGACAGGAGGCTTTCTCGCAGATACGCAGTATTTT; CDR3aa: CASSLKGTGGFLADTQYF
abundance: NA; j_gene: TRBJ2-1; d_gene: TRBD2; v_gene: TRBV5-6; CDR3nt: TGTGCCAGCAGCTTGGTGCTAGCGGGAGATGGTTCCTACAATGAGCAGTTCTTC; CDR3aa: CASSLVLAGDGSYNEQFF
abundance: NA; j_gene: TRBJ1-2; d_gene: NA; v_gene: TRBV15; CDR3nt: TGTGCCACCAGCGGTAGGACAGCTAACTATGGCTACACCTTC; CDR3aa: CATSGRTANYGYTF
abundance: NA; j_gene: TRBJ2-1; d_gene: NA; v_gene: TRBV2; CDR3nt: TGTGCCAGCAGCCTCTCTCGGTCCCTGTACAATGAGCAGTTCTTC; CDR3aa: CASSLSRSLYNEQFF
abundance: NA; j_gene: TRBJ2-5; d_gene: TRBD2; v_gene: TRBV27; CDR3nt: TGTGCCAGCAGTTTATCGCGGGGAGGGCTCCAAGAGACCCAGTACTTC; CDR3aa: CASSLSRGGLQETQYF
abundance: few; j_gene: TRBJ2-7; d_gene: TRBD2; v_gene: TRBV6-1; CDR3nt: TGTGCCAGCAATCAAGCGGGAGGGCGCTCCTACGAGCAGTACTTC; CDR3aa: CASNQAGGRSYEQYF
abundance: NA; j_gene: TRBJ1-2; d_gene: NA; v_gene: TRBV7-9; CDR3nt: TGTGCCAGCAGCTCTTCGGGTCATGCTAACTATGGCTACACCTTC; CDR3aa: CASSSSGHANYGYTF
abundance: NA; j_gene: TRBJ2-2; d_gene: TRBD1; v_gene: TRBV25-1; CDR3nt: TGTGCCAGCAGTGAGCTGGGACAGGGAAGGACCGGGGAGCTGTTTTTT; CDR3aa: CASSELGQGRTGELFF
abundance: NA; j_gene: TRBJ2-3; d_gene: TRBD2; v_gene: TRBV4-3; CDR3nt: TGCGCCAGCAGCCCAAGTAGCGGGCGGGTGGATACGCAGTATTTT; CDR3aa: CASSPSSGRVDTQYF
abundance: NA; j_gene: TRBJ2-5; d_gene: TRBD1; v_gene: TRBV5-1; CDR3nt: TGCGCCAGCAGCTTGGGGACAGGGCAAGAGACCCAGTACTTC; CDR3aa: CASSLGTGQETQYF
abundance: NA; j_gene: TRBJ2-1; d_gene: TRBD2; v_gene: TRBV10-1; CDR3nt: TGCGCCAGCATTATGATAGCGGGGGGTAAATACAATGAGCAGTTCTTC; CDR3aa: CASIMIAGGKYNEQFF
abundance: NA; j_gene: TRBJ1-1; d_gene: TRBD1; v_gene: TRBV4-2; CDR3nt: TGTGCCAGCAGCCAAGATATAGGGACAGGGAACACTGAAGCTTTCTTT; CDR3aa: CASSQDIGTGNTEAFF
abundance: NA; j_gene: TRBJ2-3; d_gene: TRBD2; v_gene: TRBV2; CDR3nt: TGTGCCAGCGCAGCTAGCGGGAGTTCTTGGGGAGATACGCAGTATTTT; CDR3aa: CASAASGSSWGDTQYF
abundance: NA; j_gene: TRBJ1-1; d_gene: NA; v_gene: TRBV11-3; CDR3nt: TGTGCCAGCAGCTTAGTACCGAATTCGGGACATGTGACGGAAGCTTTCTTT; CDR3aa: CASSLVPNSGHVTEAFF
abundance: NA; j_gene: TRBJ1-1; d_gene: NA; v_gene: TRBV6-5; CDR3nt: TGTGCCAGCAGTTACTCTGCAGGGAACACTGAAGCTTTCTTT; CDR3aa: CASSYSAGNTEAFF
abundance: NA; j_gene: TRBJ1-2; d_gene: NA; v_gene: TRBV19; CDR3nt: TGTGCCAGTAGGGTAAGCGGAGGGAATGGTGGCTACACCTTC; CDR3aa: CASRVSGGNGGYTF
abundance: NA; j_gene: TRBJ2-7; d_gene: TRBD2; v_gene: TRBV6-1; CDR3nt: TGTGCCACCAGACTAGCGGGAGTACCCTACGAGCAGTACTTC; CDR3aa: CATRLAGVPYEQYF
abundance: NA; j_gene: TRBJ2-3; d_gene: TRBD2; v_gene: TRBV30; CDR3nt: TGTGCCTGGAGTTTAGGGCTAGCGGGAGCCGGAGATACGCAGTATTTT; CDR3aa: CAWSLGLAGAGDTQYF
abundance: NA; j_gene: TRBJ1-1; d_gene: NA; v_gene: TRBV5-6; CDR3nt: TGTGCCAGCAGCTTGATTAGTAACACTGAAGCTTTCTTT; CDR3aa: CASSLISNTEAFF
abundance: once; j_gene: TRBJ2-3; d_gene: TRBD2; v_gene: TRBV28; CDR3nt: TGTGCCAGCAGTTTCGCGGGAGGGTCTAAGGATACGCAGTATTTT; CDR3aa: CASSFAGGSKDTQYF
abundance: once; j_gene: TRBJ2-6; d_gene: NA; v_gene: TRBV27; CDR3nt: TGTGCCAGCAAATACGACAGATCTGGGGCCAACGTCCTGACTTTC; CDR3aa: CASKYDRSGANVLTF
abundance: NA; j_gene: TRBJ2-7; d_gene: TRBD1; v_gene: TRBV27; CDR3nt: TGTGCCAGCAAACCTACCACAGGGGACTACGAGCAGTACTTC; CDR3aa: CASKPTTGDYEQYF